This T cell receptor beta chain was observed in a study of T cell clonotyping in hematopoietic cell transplantation. This sample's time point: recipient sample about 28 days before transplant, after cytoreduction. Overall study findings and caveats: Pathologically expanded recipient clonotypes increased progressively from day 30 to day 180 as diversity fell. No sorting was done, leaving CD4 and CD8 contributions mixed.

As for this clone: What it binds is unknown.

Germline CDR1 SGDLS, CDR2 YYNGEE. The CDR3 consists of 15 residues. V was shortened by 0 bases and J by 3 bases, with 9 bases between the two germline ends. The data were produced by immunoSEQ multiplex PCR, yet TCRdb's version contains in-frame clones alone and is incomplete. The data hold tens of thousands of clones, with almost 97% observed a single time. The chain links TRBV9 to TRBJ1-4, with D uncertain. This TCR was recovered from a woman aged 45-65 years with acute myeloid leukemia. Some clones in this sample may be carry-over from other donors' samples. The input for sequencing was peripheral blood mononuclear cells, taken before stem cell transplant. The CDR3 sequence is CASSVDAYPNEKLFF. CDR3 bases: TGTGCCAGCAGCGTAGACGCCTATCCTAATGAAAAACTGTTTTTT.